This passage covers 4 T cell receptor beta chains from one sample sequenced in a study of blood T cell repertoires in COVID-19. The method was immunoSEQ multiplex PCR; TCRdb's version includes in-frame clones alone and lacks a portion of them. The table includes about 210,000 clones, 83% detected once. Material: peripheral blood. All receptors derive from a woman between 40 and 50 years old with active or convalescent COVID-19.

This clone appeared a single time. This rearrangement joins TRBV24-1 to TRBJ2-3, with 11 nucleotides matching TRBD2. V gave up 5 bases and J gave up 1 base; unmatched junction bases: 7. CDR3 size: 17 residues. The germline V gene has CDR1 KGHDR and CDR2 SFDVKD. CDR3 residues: CATSALGLADRTDTQYF. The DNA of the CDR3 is TGTGCCACCAGTGCCCTGGGACTAGCGGACCGCACAGATACGCAGTATTTT.

In DNA form, the CDR3 reads TGTGCCAGCAGTACAGGGGGACCTCAGCCCCAGCATTTT. Its protein product is CASSTGGPQPQHF. V is TRBV12-3 or TRBV12-4 and J is TRBJ1-5; 8 bases map to TRBD1. The J segment lost 6 bases and the V segment lost 5 bases, leaving 3 bases of the junction unmatched. This CDR3 comprises 13 residues.

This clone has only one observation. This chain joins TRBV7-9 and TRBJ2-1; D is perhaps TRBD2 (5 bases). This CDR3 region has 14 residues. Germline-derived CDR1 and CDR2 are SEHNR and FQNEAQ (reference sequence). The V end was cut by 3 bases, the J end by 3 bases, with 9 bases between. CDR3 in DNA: TGTGCCAGCAGCTTCCAGACTATCTACAATGAGCAGTTCTTC. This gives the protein CASSFQTIYNEQFF.

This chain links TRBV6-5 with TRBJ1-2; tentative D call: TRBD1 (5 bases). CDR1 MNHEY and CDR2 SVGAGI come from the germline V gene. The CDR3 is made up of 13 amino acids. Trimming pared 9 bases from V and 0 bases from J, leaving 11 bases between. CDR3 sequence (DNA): TGTGCCAGTAAGGACAACGCTAACTATGGCTACACCTTC. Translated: CASKDNANYGYTF.